The entry below gives a single T cell receptor (delta chain) sequence along with its context. Its target antigen remains unknown. No much larger clonotype is one base removed from it; base qualities were not supplied. This record comes from a study of DNA immune sequencing with unique molecular identifiers (dated by TCRdb to the early 2020s). Looking at the study overall: Immunomagnetic cell separation was used to enrich gammadelta T cells from buffy coats, and the genomic DNA of the enriched gammadelta T cells was then sequenced. Validation of the method was performed on synthetic reference molecules and on blood samples from healthy individuals. For the enriched versus non-enriched comparison, 85 to 100 ng enriched gammadelta T-cell DNA and roughly 1 ug non-enriched PBMC DNA were sequenced. An ultrasensitive DNA-based TRD repertoire sequencing method using PCR-introduced unique molecular identifiers was developed and validated in the study. All donors were healthy people, and more than nine of the donors were profiled using sorted gammadelta T cells from peripheral blood. gammadelta T cells were enriched from PBMC of under 11 healthy individuals by fluorescence-activated cell sorting. What the work shows at the level of the full study, not this receptor alone: Novel TRD sequences not targeted by the primers cannot be detected with the primer-based approach. Among clonotypes from healthy donors, the most common TRD rearrangement was TRDV2 paired with TRDJ1. TRD repertoire diversity varied between healthy donors, with several donors highly oligoclonal where top 5 clonotypes exceeded half of productive molecules.

Its CDR3 holds 22 amino acids, cysteine through phenylalanine. Kept here is only the CDR3 DNA, which spans 66 bases and is read in frame from base 1. Compared with germline, V lacks 2 bases and J lacks 6 bases; bases without a gene match: 26. CDR1 is given as TSWWSYY and CDR2 as QGS, both from the germline V gene. The method behind the library was multiplex PCR. A 32-plex assay with primers for all 8 TRDV and 4 TRDJ genes covering the CDR3 was used to amplify genomic DNA. A 12-nucleotide UMI was introduced during 3 barcoding PCR cycles, after which a second PCR was performed with Illumina adapter primers. AMPure XP beads were used to purify the libraries, and library quality was checked on a Fragment Analyzer using the HS NGS Fragment kit. Sequencing used an Illumina MiniSeq mid-output kit with approximately 22% PhiX and 150 cycles of paired-end reads. The study's processing was this. MIGEC version 1.2.9 was used to process the reads, grouping the reads by UMI and building error-corrected consensus sequences. Post-processing used modified VDJtools version 1.2.1 scripts and the tcR R package. TCRdb reran clone calling on the public reads with CATT; rows sharing one DNA sequence were then combined. The V and J calls and clone size are TCRdb's, not the authors'. For this sample there are under 3,000 delta-chain clones; roughly 15% appear just once. 20% to 25% of the sample is taken by the ten largest.

The rearrangement combines TRDV1 with TRDJ1, and TRDD3 aligns with 11 junction nucleotides. As TCRdb names no J gene, one was assigned here on the basis of a DNA match to germline. The sequenced sample was gamma-delta T cells from PBMCs. This clonotype originated in a human donor in good health. The sequenced DNA is TGTGCTCTTGGGGAAGAAAATTCCCTATATTGGGGGATACGCCGCCCCCCCAATAAACTCATCTTT. Its protein is CALGEENSLYWGIRRPPNKLIF.